This TCR beta chain originates from a study of blood T cell repertoires in COVID-19. CDR3 length: 16 amino acids. Trimming at V came to 2 bases and at J to 7 bases, leaving 8 bases not matched to a gene. CDR1 and CDR2 (germline): MNHEY, SVGAGI. TCRdb keeps only in-frame clones here, not all; method: immunoSEQ multiplex PCR. The sample lists approximately 220,000 clones; about four fifths were seen once. The chain uses TRBV6-5 and TRBJ1-4, with TRBD1 matching 9 bases. The receptor comes from a woman aged 40 to 50 with active or convalescent COVID-19. Sequences were obtained from peripheral blood. CDR3 bases: TGTGCCAGCAGTTACGGGGGACAGGGCCAGGGTGAAAAACTGTTTTTT. It encodes CASSYGGQGQGEKLFF.